The entry that follows covers one T cell receptor (beta chain) sequence. The data originate from a study of blood T cell repertoires in COVID-19. Study summary: The United States, Italy and Spain provided the acute and convalescent COVID-19 samples.

In the original analysis: By means of reference gene primer amplification, nucleated cell counts were estimated. TCRdb keeps only in-frame clones here, not all; method: immunoSEQ multiplex PCR. V and J calls and clone size come straight from that table; D and trimming were deduced from the DNA. Here the sample spans around 250,000 clones, around nine tenths being singletons. Germline CDR1 SGHNT, CDR2 YYREEE (reference sequence). The V segment lost 7 bases and the J segment 4 bases; nucleotides outside the gene matches: 11. This CDR3 has 15 residues. This clonotype was sampled from a man aged 35 to 55 with active or convalescent COVID-19. The specimen sequenced was peripheral blood. The chain links TRBV5-4 to TRBJ2-1; 7 nucleotides line up with TRBD2. This chain's CDR3 is CASQSYGGSYNEQFF. The CDR3 DNA is TGTGCCAGCCAATCGTATGGCGGGAGTTACAATGAGCAGTTCTTC.